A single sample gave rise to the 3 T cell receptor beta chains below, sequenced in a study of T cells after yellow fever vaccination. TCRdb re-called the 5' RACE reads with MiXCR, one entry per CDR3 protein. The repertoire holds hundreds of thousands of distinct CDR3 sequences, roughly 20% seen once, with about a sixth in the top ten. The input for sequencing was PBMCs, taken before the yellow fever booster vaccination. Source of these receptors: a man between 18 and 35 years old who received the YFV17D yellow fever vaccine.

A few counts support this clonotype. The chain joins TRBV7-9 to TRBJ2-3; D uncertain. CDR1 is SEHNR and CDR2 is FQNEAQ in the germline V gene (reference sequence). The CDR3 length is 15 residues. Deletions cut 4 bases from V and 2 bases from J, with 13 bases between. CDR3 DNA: TGTGCCAGCAGCTACCCCTCCGAGAACACAGATACGCAGTATTTT. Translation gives CASSYPSENTDTQYF.

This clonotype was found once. The CDR3 sequence is CSVEDLKPSGNTIYF. CDR3 DNA: TGCAGCGTTGAAGATCTTAAGCCCTCTGGAAACACCATATATTTT. The chain uses TRBV29-1 and TRBJ1-3; unclear D gene. From germline, CDR1 is SQVTM and CDR2 ANQGSEA. V dropped 0 bases and J dropped 0 bases, with 9 bases sitting between them. The length of the CDR3 is 15 residues.

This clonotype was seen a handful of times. CDR3 protein: CASSPMTGYGGIGQYV. The CDR3 nucleotides read TGTGCCAGCAGCCCCATGACGGGGTACGGGGGGATCGGGCAGTACGTC. The chain employs TRBV7-2 and TRBJ2-7, with 7 bases fitting TRBD2. The junction had 19 bases not matched to a gene; V was cut back by 5 bases and J by 9 bases. Looked up from germline, CDR1 is SGHTA and CDR2 is FQGNSA. The length of the CDR3 is 16 residues.